There are a few counts of the clone carrying this TCR beta chain. Antigen unknown. The data were taken from a study of shared clonotypes between healthy human individuals. Study at large: Donors had three CD4 naive, three CD4 memory, two CD8 naive and one CD8 memory plate apiece.

Repertoires were generated with immunoSEQ multiplex PCR, while TCRdb's copy carries only in-frame clones and drops some. The sample includes about 1.1 million clones, approximately 80% of them seen just once. The CDR3 spans 13 residues. Germline CDR1 and CDR2: MNHNS and SASEGT. With 3 bases removed from V and 9 bases from J, the gap between germline ends came to 12 bases. Study findings and constraints: Sorted-subset sequencing, rarefaction showed, was incomplete despite large depth. Clonotypes shared by all four sorted-subset donors had higher generation probabilities than non-shared clonotypes.

The V gene is TRBV6-1, the J gene TRBJ2-1, with D unresolved. The sequencing input was memory CD4+ T cells from PBMCs. Subset described: CD45RA-negative fraction. The source of this sequence is a man aged 18-30 years in good health. Some clones in this sample may be carry-over from other donors' samples. CDR3 sequence (DNA): TGTGCCAGCAGTGACCCTTCCCGTGGTGAGCAGTTCTTC. It specifies CASSDPSRGEQFF.